This T cell receptor (beta chain) was documented in a study of T cell responses to AZD1222 COVID-19 vaccine. Trimming took 0 bases from V and 2 from J; bases not matched to a gene: 6. The CDR3 has 17 residues. Germline loops: CDR1 LNHNV, CDR2 YYDKDF (reference sequence). Measured with immunoSEQ multiplex PCR; TCRdb has only the in-frame clones, and not every one. The table records around 110,000 clones, roughly nine tenths of them present only once. This TCR derives from an adult who received the AZD1222 COVID-19 vaccine. The specimen comprised peripheral blood, sampled 28 days after the second AZD1222 dose. V is TRBV15 and J is TRBJ2-1; TRBD2 aligns across 8 bases. CDR3: CATSRDPDGRAYNEQFF. The DNA of the CDR3 is TGTGCCACCAGCAGAGATCCGGACGGGAGGGCCTACAATGAGCAGTTCTTC.